This T cell receptor (beta chain) is drawn from a study of OX40 agonist ivuxolimab in advanced cancers. Study-level points and caveats: More expanded clones were seen, on average, in CD8+ T cells than in CD4+.

Profiling relied on immunoSEQ multiplex PCR, and the TCRdb table lists in-frame clones only, not all of them. The sample shows about 38,000 clones, around four fifths of them seen only once. Note on this clone: Its matching antigen is unknown.

With baseline, cycle 4 day 1, and cycle 7 day 1 as timepoints, blood was sampled. Trimming removed 4 bases from V and 3 bases from J, with 13 bases in between. CDR3 length equals 14 residues. Germline lookup yields CDR1 SGHNT and CDR2 YYREEE (reference sequence). The specimen comprised CD4+ or CD8+ T cells sorted from blood, sampled in a trial of the OX40 agonist ivuxolimab. The receptor was isolated from an adult with an advanced solid tumor such as melanoma, head and neck, liver or kidney cancer. V gene TRBV5-4 combines with J gene TRBJ2-5; D may be TRBD1 (6 bases). CDR3: CASSLPRQEETQYF. DNA of the CDR3: TGTGCCAGCAGCCTGCCGAGACAGGAAGAGACCCAGTACTTC.